This is a list of T cell receptor beta chains from one sample in a study of cytomegalovirus exposure and HLA in healthy donors. The assay was immunoSEQ multiplex PCR, and TCRdb's table has in-frame clones only and misses some. The table lists 150,000 to 200,000 clones, around nine tenths of them singletons. Material for sequencing was PBMCs. These receptors were obtained from a woman between 18 and 29 years old in good health and CMV-seronegative. The CDR3 runs from the conserved cysteine through the conserved F or W. A D gene is named only where the DNA matches it firmly. Clone sizes are given selectively: once, few, many, or a class where the clone is expanded.

j_call | clone_size | d_call | v_call | cdr3_nt | cdr3_aa
TRBJ1-5 | - | - | TRBV28 | TGTGCCAGCAGTGTCAACCCCCTTCAGGGTAGCAATCAGCCCCAGCATTTT | CASSVNPLQGSNQPQHF
TRBJ2-1 | - | TRBD1 | TRBV19 | TGTGCCAGTAGAGACAGGGGGAGAGGGGGTGAGCAGTTCTTC | CASRDRGRGGEQFF
TRBJ2-3 | - | TRBD1 | TRBV13 | TGTGCCAGCAGCGGCTCGGGACAGCAAGAGGGAGATACGCAGTATTTT | CASSGSGQQEGDTQYF
TRBJ1-2 | - | TRBD1 | TRBV29-1 | TGCAGCGTTGAAGATCCGCCAGGGGGCCACTATGGCTACACCTTC | CSVEDPPGGHYGYTF
TRBJ2-5 | - | - | TRBV28 | TGTGCCAGCAGTTCGGAGGGGGAGACCCAGTACTTC | CASSSEGETQYF
TRBJ2-5 | - | - | TRBV19 | TGTGCCAGTAGTAACACAGGGACAGAGACCCAGTACTTC | CASSNTGTETQYF
TRBJ1-6 | - | TRBD1 | TRBV5-5 | TGTGCCAGCAGCTACAGGGGAGGTTCACCCCTCCACTTT | CASSYRGGSPLHF
TRBJ2-3 | - | TRBD1 | TRBV5-4 | TGTGCCAGCAGCTCTAGACAGGGGTCAGATACGCAGTATTTT | CASSSRQGSDTQYF
TRBJ1-3 | - | - | TRBV6-1 | TGTGCCATCGTATCAGGGGATTCTGGAAACACCATATATTTT | CAIVSGDSGNTIYF
TRBJ2-3 | - | TRBD2 | TRBV29-1 | TGCAGCGTAGAGGGAGGGCTAGGTCACACAGATACGCAGTATTTT | CSVEGGLGHTDTQYF
TRBJ1-6 | - | - | TRBV6-1 | TGTGCCAGCAGTGGTTCGAGGGCTAGCTCCTATAATTCACCCCTCCACTTT | CASSGSRASSYNSPLHF
TRBJ2-1 | - | - | TRBV4-3 | TGCGCCAGCAGCCAAGATACGGCAGGGGTGGGTGAGCAGTTCTTC | CASSQDTAGVGEQFF
TRBJ1-1 | few | - | TRBV5-1 | TGCGCCAGCAGCACGGACAAGAACACTGAAGCTTTCTTT | CASSTDKNTEAFF
TRBJ2-2 | - | - | TRBV10-1 | TGCGCCAGCAGTGAGCCATGGGGCGATAGGGGCACCGGGGAGCTGTTTTTT | CASSEPWGDRGTGELFF
TRBJ2-3 | - | TRBD2 | TRBV9 | TGTGCCAGCAGCCCAGGGACTAGCGGGGGGATGGATACGCAGTATTTT | CASSPGTSGGMDTQYF
TRBJ2-5 | - | TRBD1 | TRBV6-5 | TGTGCCAGCAGTTACTTACCGGGACAGGGGGGAGAGACCCAGTACTTC | CASSYLPGQGGETQYF
TRBJ1-2 | - | - | TRBV28 | TGTGCCAGCAGTTTCCAGGGCAGGGGCTACACCTTC | CASSFQGRGYTF
TRBJ2-7 | - | TRBD2 | TRBV4-1 | TGCGCCAGCAGCCAAGATGCGGGCGGGAGCCAATCCTACGAGCAGTACTTC | CASSQDAGGSQSYEQYF
TRBJ1-4 | - | - | TRBV10-1 | TGCGCCAGCAGTGAGTCGAGAGGGGGAAGAGAAAAACTGTTTTTT | CASSESRGGREKLFF
TRBJ1-4 | - | TRBD1 | TRBV7-9 | TGTGCCAGCAGCGAAGAAGGACAGGGGGTTGGAGAAAAACTGTTTTTT | CASSEEGQGVGEKLFF
TRBJ2-7 | - | - | TRBV5-1 | TGCGCCAGCAGCTTGGCCCCCTCAGAAGGGGTCTACGAGCAGTACTTC | CASSLAPSEGVYEQYF
TRBJ2-3 | - | TRBD1 | TRBV10-1 | TGCGCCAGCGATGACAGGGGCCCCACAGATACGCAGTATTTT | CASDDRGPTDTQYF
TRBJ2-1 | - | TRBD2 | TRBV6-4 | TGTGCCAGCAGTGACACTAGCGGGAGCTACAATGAGCAGTTCTTC | CASSDTSGSYNEQFF
TRBJ1-1 | - | - | TRBV10-2 | TGCGCCAGCAGTGGAGTGAACACTGAAGCTTTCTTT | CASSGVNTEAFF
TRBJ2-5 | - | - | TRBV29-1 | TGCAGCGCTGGCGGGACCCCACAAGAGACCCAGTACTTC | CSAGGTPQETQYF
TRBJ2-3 | once | TRBD2 | TRBV5-1 | TGCGCCAGCAGCTTAGCGGGGCTGGTCACAGATACGCAGTATTTT | CASSLAGLVTDTQYF
TRBJ2-3 | - | TRBD1 | TRBV4-1 | TGCGCCAGCAGCCGAGAAGACAGGGGGGTGTTAGATACGCAGTATTTT | CASSREDRGVLDTQYF
TRBJ1-1 | few | TRBD1 | TRBV6-6 | TGTGCCAGCAGACCCAGGGGGTTCTTGAACACTGAAGCTTTCTTT | CASRPRGFLNTEAFF
TRBJ1-2 | - | - | TRBV5-1 | TGCGCCAGCAGCTTGGGAGGATATGGCTACACCTTC | CASSLGGYGYTF
TRBJ2-2 | - | - | TRBV7-9 | TGTTCCAGCAGCTTAGTCCCACGTAGCGGCACCGGGGAGCTGTTTTTT | CSSSLVPRSGTGELFF
TRBJ2-1 | - | TRBD2 | TRBV10-3 | TGTGCCACTGGGGCGGGGGGACTCATCTTGTTCAATGAGCAGTTCTTC | CATGAGGLILFNEQFF
TRBJ1-2 | - | TRBD1 | TRBV14 | TGTGCCAGCAGCCAAGCCGGGACAGGGGGTATACATGGCTACACCTTC | CASSQAGTGGIHGYTF
TRBJ1-5 | - | - | TRBV4-1 | TGCGCCAGCAGCCAAGGGGAGGACCAGGTCGGGCCCCAGCATTTT | CASSQGEDQVGPQHF
TRBJ1-5 | - | TRBD1 | TRBV4-1 | TGCGCCAGCAGCCAACAGATCCAGGGGGCCAAACAGCCCCAGCATTTT | CASSQQIQGAKQPQHF
TRBJ1-4 | - | - | TRBV7-2 | TGTGCCAGCAGCTCCGCCTTGCGGGAAAAACTGTTTTTT | CASSSALREKLFF
TRBJ2-3 | - | - | TRBV5-1 | TGCGCCAGTCTCGGGGGTCCTAGCACAGATACGCAGTATTTT | CASLGGPSTDTQYF
TRBJ1-1 | - | TRBD1 | TRBV6-5 | TGTGCCAGCAGTTTCCGCGTCACAGGGGTGAACACTGAAGCTTTCTTT | CASSFRVTGVNTEAFF
TRBJ1-6 | - | TRBD1 | TRBV2 | TGTGCCAGCAGAGGACAGGGGCGGTATAATTCACCCCTCCACTTT | CASRGQGRYNSPLHF
TRBJ2-7 | - | - | TRBV30 | TGTGCCTGGTCCCGGGGGTACGAGCAGTACTTC | CAWSRGYEQYF
TRBJ1-1 | - | - | TRBV7-2 | TGTGCCAGCAGCGGCCCAGGGAACACTGAAGCTTTCTTT | CASSGPGNTEAFF